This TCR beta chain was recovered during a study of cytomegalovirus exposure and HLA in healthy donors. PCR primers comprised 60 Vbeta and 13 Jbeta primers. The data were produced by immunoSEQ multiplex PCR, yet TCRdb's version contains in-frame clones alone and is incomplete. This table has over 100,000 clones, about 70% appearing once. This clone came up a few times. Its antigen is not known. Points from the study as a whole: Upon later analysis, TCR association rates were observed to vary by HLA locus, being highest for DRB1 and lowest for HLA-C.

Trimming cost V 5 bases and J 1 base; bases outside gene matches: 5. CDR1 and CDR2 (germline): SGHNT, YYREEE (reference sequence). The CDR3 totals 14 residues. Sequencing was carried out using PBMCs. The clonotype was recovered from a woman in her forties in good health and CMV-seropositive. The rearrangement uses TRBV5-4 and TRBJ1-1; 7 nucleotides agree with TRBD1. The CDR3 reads CASRVDRANTEAFF. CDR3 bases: TGTGCCAGCAGGGTTGACAGGGCGAACACTGAAGCTTTCTTT. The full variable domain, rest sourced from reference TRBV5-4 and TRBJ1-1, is ETGVTQSPTHLIKTRGQQVTLRCSSQSGHNTVSWYQQALGQGPQFIFQYYREEENGRGNFPPRFSGLQFPNYSSELNVNALELDDSALYLCASRVDRANTEAFFGQGTRLTVV.